The rows below give T cell receptor beta chains drawn from one sample of a study of T cells in Graves' hyperthyroidism and ophthalmopathy. Each CDR3 protein is one row after TCRdb ran MiXCR on the multiplex PCR reads. The sample contains around 600,000 distinct CDR3 sequences, 15% to 19% of which appear only once. Input material: blood. The receptors originated from a woman in her 30s with Graves' hyperthyroidism. CDR3s include the opening cysteine and the closing phenylalanine or tryptophan. Each record gives: clone size, D gene, J gene, V gene, CDR3 protein, CDR3 DNA. D genes are given only for firm matches. Size is stated for part of the rows, as once, few or many counts, or as a class when the clone is expanded.

>many|TRBD1|TRBJ1-5|TRBV7-2
CASTGQGGQPQHF
TGTGCCAGCACCGGACAGGGCGGCCAGCCCCAGCATTTT
>NA|NA|TRBJ2-3|TRBV18
CASPSPTGSTDTQYF
TGTGCCAGCCCATCACCAACTGGTAGCACAGATACGCAGTATTTT
>many|NA|TRBJ2-7|TRBV12-3/TRBV12-4
CASSLTLLAREHEQYF
TGTGCCAGCAGCCTTACCCTATTGGCGAGGGAACACGAGCAGTACTTC
>few|TRBD1|TRBJ2-2|TRBV19
CASSVRRGQVTGELFF
TGTGCCAGTAGCGTGAGAAGGGGGCAGGTCACCGGGGAGCTGTTTTTT
>NA|NA|TRBJ1-5|TRBV6-1
CASSPYSGERPQHF
TGTGCCAGCAGTCCTTATTCGGGGGAAAGGCCCCAGCATTTT
>many|TRBD2|TRBJ2-3|TRBV28
CASSLPGLTVSDTQYF
TGTGCCAGCAGTCTTCCGGGACTAACAGTATCAGATACGCAGTATTTT
>many|TRBD2|TRBJ2-7|TRBV5-1
CASSLTSGNEQYF
TGCGCCAGCAGCTTAACTAGCGGGAACGAGCAGTACTTC
>once|TRBD2|TRBJ2-3|TRBV29-1
CSVEPPSGSTDTQYF
TGCAGCGTTGAACCCCCTAGCGGGAGCACAGATACGCAGTATTTT
>NA|NA|TRBJ1-1|TRBV10-1
CASSENPGNTEAFF
TGCGCCAGCAGTGAGAATCCGGGAAACACTGAAGCTTTCTTT
>many|TRBD2|TRBJ2-1|TRBV11-2
CASSLTSGTHNEQFF
TGTGCCAGCAGCTTAACTAGCGGGACCCACAATGAGCAGTTCTTC
>many|NA|TRBJ2-7|TRBV5-1
CASSLGGSTRLANEQYF
TGCGCCAGCAGCTTGGGGGGATCGACCAGGTTGGCCAACGAGCAGTACTTC
>NA|NA|TRBJ2-1|TRBV30
CAWRAGYNEQSF
TGTGCCTGGAGGGCCGGGTACAATGAGCAGTCCTTC
>few|TRBD1|TRBJ2-3|TRBV28
CASSLLGQASTDTQYF
TGTGCCAGCAGTTTATTGGGACAGGCTAGCACAGATACGCAGTATTTT
>NA|NA|TRBJ2-2|TRBV29-1
CSVGSWLGAFTGELFF
TGCAGCGTGGGTTCTTGGTTGGGAGCGTTCACCGGGGAGCTGTTTTTT
>many|NA|TRBJ2-2|TRBV7-9
CASSLWPANTGELFF
TGTGCCAGCAGCTTATGGCCAGCTAACACCGGGGAGCTGTTTTTT
>NA|TRBD1|TRBJ2-7|TRBV6-1
CASRGWDRVPEQYF
TGCGCCAGCAGGGGATGGGACAGGGTCCCCGAGCAGTACTTC
>many|NA|TRBJ1-1|TRBV20-1
CSARASFGDTEAFF
TGCAGTGCTAGGGCCTCATTCGGTGACACTGAAGCTTTCTTT
>many|NA|TRBJ2-7|TRBV7-9
CASSLWGGTGYEQYF
TGTGCCAGCAGCTTATGGGGCGGAACCGGCTACGAGCAGTACTTC
>many|NA|TRBJ1-2|TRBV5-1
CASSFQGSSREGYGYTF
TGCGCCAGCAGCTTCCAGGGAAGTAGCAGGGAAGGCTATGGCTACACCTTC
>NA|NA|TRBJ2-7|TRBV20-1
CSAPGRNSYEQYF
TGCAGTGCCCCGGGACGGAATTCCTACGAGCAGTACTTC
>few|NA|TRBJ2-3|TRBV5-6
CASSPIGWQGSTDTQYF
TGTGCCAGCAGCCCGATCGGGTGGCAGGGCTCTACAGATACGCAGTATTTT
>many|NA|TRBJ2-7|TRBV11-3
CASSLMASAAYEQYF
TGTGCCAGCAGCTTAATGGCTAGCGCCGCCTACGAGCAGTACTTC
>many|NA|TRBJ2-1|TRBV20-1
CSAMDYRSYNEQFF
TGCAGTGCTATGGACTATAGATCCTACAATGAGCAGTTCTTC
>NA|NA|TRBJ2-7|TRBV11-1
CASSLDGVLGYEQYF
TGTGCCAGCAGCTTAGATGGGGTGTTGGGGTACGAGCAGTACTTC
>NA|TRBD1|TRBJ1-2|TRBV5-8
CASSSRTGGEGYTF
TGTGCCAGCAGCTCCCGGACAGGGGGCGAAGGCTACACCTTC
>NA|NA|TRBJ1-1|TRBV19
CASSISRMNTEAFF
TGTGCCAGTAGTATAAGCAGGATGAACACTGAAGCTTTCTTT
>many|NA|TRBJ1-5|TRBV15
CATSRGPGEGRPQHF
TGTGCCACCAGCAGAGGGCCGGGGGAGGGGAGGCCCCAGCATTTT
>many|NA|TRBJ2-7|TRBV20-1
CSARGLGEPYEQYF
TGCAGTGCTAGGGGTCTAGGCGAACCCTACGAGCAGTACTTC
>few|NA|TRBJ2-3|TRBV9
CASSHRLSGADTQYF
TGTGCCAGCAGCCATCGACTATCCGGGGCAGATACGCAGTATTTT
>many|NA|TRBJ2-3|TRBV9
CASSVTGMPDTQYF
TGTGCCAGCAGCGTAACGGGAATGCCAGATACGCAGTATTTT
>many|NA|TRBJ2-3|TRBV6-2/TRBV6-3
CASRDIGTDTQYF
TGTGCCAGTCGGGATATTGGCACAGATACGCAGTATTTT
>NA|NA|TRBJ2-1|TRBV14
CASSGRDPYSEQFF
TGTGCCAGCAGCGGCCGGGATCCCTACAGTGAGCAGTTCTTC
>NA|TRBD1|TRBJ1-5|TRBV12-3/TRBV12-4
CASSMQGAGQPQHF
TGTGCCAGCAGTATGCAGGGGGCCGGTCAGCCCCAGCATTTT
>NA|NA|TRBJ1-2|TRBV19
CASSIDHRDRYGYTF
TGTGCCAGTAGTATAGATCACAGGGACCGCTATGGCTACACCTTC
>many|TRBD1|TRBJ2-7|TRBV7-2
CASSISGTEGYEQYF
TGTGCCAGCAGCATCTCCGGGACAGAAGGCTACGAGCAGTACTTC
>NA|TRBD1|TRBJ2-1|TRBV5-1
CASSPGTETTYLGSYNEQFF
TGCGCCAGCAGCCCAGGGACAGAAACAACCTACCTAGGGTCCTACAATGAGCAGTTCTTC
>few|NA|TRBJ2-5|TRBV4-2
CASSRQGQETQYF
TGTGCCAGCAGCCGCCAGGGGCAAGAGACCCAGTACTTC
>many|NA|TRBJ1-1|TRBV9
CASSDRGNTEAFF
TGTGCCAGCAGCGACCGCGGGAACACTGAAGCTTTCTTT
>many|NA|TRBJ2-2|TRBV5-1
CASSWRDNPNTGELFF
TGCGCCAGCAGCTGGAGGGACAATCCGAACACCGGGGAGCTGTTTTTT
>many|NA|TRBJ2-1|TRBV18
CASSPGGESEQFF
TGTGCCAGCTCACCGGGCGGGGAGAGTGAGCAGTTCTTC
>NA|NA|TRBJ1-1|TRBV5-1
CASSLGSGSEAFF
TGCGCCAGCAGCTTGGGTTCTGGGAGTGAAGCTTTCTTT
>many|NA|TRBJ1-5|TRBV12-3/TRBV12-4
CASSLVSSPGAYNQPQHF
TGTGCCAGCAGTTTAGTGTCCTCTCCCGGGGCGTACAATCAGCCCCAGCATTTT
>many|NA|TRBJ2-2|TRBV20-1
CSVGRDNTGELFF
TGCAGTGTGGGCAGGGATAACACCGGGGAGCTGTTTTTT
>NA|NA|TRBJ2-7|TRBV19
CASSPRDAYEQYF
TGTGCCAGTAGTCCCCGCGACGCCTACGAGCAGTACTTC
>NA|NA|TRBJ1-5|TRBV20-1
CSATVSDQPQHF
TGCAGTGCGACAGTTTCTGATCAGCCCCAGCATTTT
>few|TRBD1|TRBJ1-1|TRBV29-1
CSVEKTGEAFF
TGCAGCGTTGAAAAGACAGGGGAAGCTTTCTTT
>once|NA|TRBJ2-6|TRBV7-9
CASSLGHQGTGANVLTF
TGTGCCAGCAGCTTAGGACACCAAGGAACCGGGGCCAACGTCCTGACTTTC
>many|NA|TRBJ2-2|TRBV29-1
CSVTRTNTGELFF
TGCAGCGTTACTAGGACGAACACCGGGGAGCTGTTTTTT
>many|NA|TRBJ2-7|TRBV5-1
CASSTDWASYEQYF
TGCGCCAGCAGCACGGACTGGGCCTCCTACGAGCAGTACTTC
>many|NA|TRBJ1-6|TRBV6-1
CASSEGGSPLHF
TGTGCCAGCAGTGAAGGGGGTTCACCCCTCCACTTT
>many|NA|TRBJ1-5|TRBV5-1
CASSLGPGSNQPQHF
TGCGCCAGCAGCTTGGGGCCCGGGAGCAATCAGCCCCAGCATTTT
>many|TRBD2|TRBJ2-7|TRBV6-6
CASSYSGASGSLYEQYF
TGTGCCAGCAGTTACTCTGGGGCCAGCGGGAGTCTGTACGAGCAGTACTTC
>many|TRBD2|TRBJ2-1|TRBV12-3/TRBV12-4
CATSRLGSGSGNEQFF
TGTGCCACTTCGCGTCTTGGAAGCGGGAGTGGCAATGAGCAGTTCTTC
>many|NA|TRBJ1-1|TRBV7-2
CASSPLGTRDTEAFF
TGTGCCAGCAGCCCCCTGGGAACTAGGGACACTGAAGCTTTCTTT
>NA|NA|TRBJ1-1|TRBV27
CASSLSNSEAFF
TGTGCCAGCAGTTTATCGAACAGTGAAGCTTTCTTT
>NA|TRBD2|TRBJ2-1|TRBV9
CASSEIAGRYNEQFF
TGTGCCAGCAGCGAAATAGCGGGTCGGTACAATGAGCAGTTCTTC
>many|NA|TRBJ1-2|TRBV28
CASSAPRWWVDGGYTF
TGTGCCAGCAGTGCCCCTCGATGGTGGGTTGATGGTGGCTACACCTTC
>few|TRBD2|TRBJ2-7|TRBV19
CASSIAVGLADSYEQYF
TGTGCCAGTAGTATAGCCGTCGGGCTAGCGGACTCCTACGAGCAGTACTTC
>NA|NA|TRBJ1-4|TRBV28
CASSLPGRNEKLFF
TGTGCCAGCAGTTTGCCCGGTCGAAATGAAAAACTGTTTTTT